The rows below give T cell receptor beta chains drawn from one sample of a study of shared clonotypes between healthy human individuals. Sequencing was performed with immunoSEQ multiplex PCR; in TCRdb, only in-frame clones are kept and a portion is missing. The repertoire holds around 2.5 million clones, with approximately 93% as singletons. Input material: naive CD4+ T cells from PBMCs. These receptor sequences come from a man between 18 and 35 years old in good health. Some clones in this sample may be carry-over from other donors' samples. CDR3s include the opening cysteine and the closing phenylalanine or tryptophan. The order of the fields is J gene, V gene, CDR3 protein.

J: TRBJ2-5
V: TRBV18
CDR3: CASSADSRYQETQYF

J: TRBJ2-1
V: TRBV30
CDR3: CAWSLYPNEQFF

J: TRBJ2-7
V: TRBV14
CDR3: CASSQAGGYEQYF

J: TRBJ1-1
V: TRBV5-6
CDR3: CASSLGTREAFF

J: TRBJ2-5
V: TRBV7-2
CDR3: CASSSYRETQYF

J: TRBJ2-7
V: TRBV5-6
CDR3: CASSRPGLVTEQYF

J: TRBJ2-4
V: TRBV5-1
CDR3: CASSPASGTTSQYF

J: TRBJ2-4
V: TRBV15
CDR3: CATSRTVAQNIQYF

J: TRBJ2-1
V: TRBV9
CDR3: CASSENRSGRRGSSYNEQFF

J: TRBJ2-7
V: TRBV6-1
CDR3: CASSLVSYEQYF

J: TRBJ1-1
V: TRBV5-1
CDR3: CASSLAPGMNTEAFF

J: TRBJ2-1
V: TRBV18
CDR3: CASSPLRPQGEQFF

J: TRBJ2-1
V: TRBV7-2
CDR3: CASSGTVSYNEQFF

J: TRBJ2-1
V: TRBV5-1
CDR3: CASSLVAGTYNEQFF

J: TRBJ2-7
V: TRBV25-1
CDR3: CASSEFTGTYEQYF

J: TRBJ1-3
V: TRBV11-2
CDR3: CASSPDRRNTIYF

J: TRBJ1-2
V: TRBV19
CDR3: CASSMGTANYGYTF

J: TRBJ1-4
V: TRBV5-1
CDR3: CASSGTGGEYEKLFF

J: TRBJ2-1
V: TRBV7-9
CDR3: CASSLLNEQFF

J: TRBJ2-7
V: TRBV18
CDR3: CASSLDGAREQYF

J: TRBJ2-3
V: TRBV10-3
CDR3: CAISSGAVTDTQYF

J: TRBJ1-5
V: TRBV19
CDR3: CASSILRQGKVGYSNQPQHF

J: TRBJ1-3
V: TRBV5-1
CDR3: CASSRDRARGNTIYF

J: TRBJ2-2
V: TRBV10-3
CDR3: CAMNQGATGELFF

J: TRBJ1-2
V: TRBV27
CDR3: CASGEDYGYTF

J: TRBJ1-3
V: TRBV5-1
CDR3: CASSLGGPSGNTIYF

J: TRBJ2-3
V: TRBV7-3
CDR3: CASSPQVAGGHTQYF

J: TRBJ2-7
V: TRBV6-1
CDR3: CASRGTGGNYEQYF

J: TRBJ2-3
V: TRBV7-9
CDR3: CASSLGLANFLTDTQYF

J: TRBJ2-3
V: TRBV28
CDR3: CASSRQTGTDTQYF

J: TRBJ1-5
V: TRBV19
CDR3: CASSMTGNQPQHF

J: TRBJ2-5
V: TRBV5-1
CDR3: CASSLASGSRQETQYF

J: TRBJ2-5
V: TRBV12-5
CDR3: CASGLGQGARETQYF

J: TRBJ2-1
V: TRBV27
CDR3: CASSERLAENNEQFF

J: TRBJ2-1
V: TRBV5-4
CDR3: CASSFGQGAYNEQFF

J: TRBJ2-1
V: TRBV7-3
CDR3: CASSLMVAGEEQFF